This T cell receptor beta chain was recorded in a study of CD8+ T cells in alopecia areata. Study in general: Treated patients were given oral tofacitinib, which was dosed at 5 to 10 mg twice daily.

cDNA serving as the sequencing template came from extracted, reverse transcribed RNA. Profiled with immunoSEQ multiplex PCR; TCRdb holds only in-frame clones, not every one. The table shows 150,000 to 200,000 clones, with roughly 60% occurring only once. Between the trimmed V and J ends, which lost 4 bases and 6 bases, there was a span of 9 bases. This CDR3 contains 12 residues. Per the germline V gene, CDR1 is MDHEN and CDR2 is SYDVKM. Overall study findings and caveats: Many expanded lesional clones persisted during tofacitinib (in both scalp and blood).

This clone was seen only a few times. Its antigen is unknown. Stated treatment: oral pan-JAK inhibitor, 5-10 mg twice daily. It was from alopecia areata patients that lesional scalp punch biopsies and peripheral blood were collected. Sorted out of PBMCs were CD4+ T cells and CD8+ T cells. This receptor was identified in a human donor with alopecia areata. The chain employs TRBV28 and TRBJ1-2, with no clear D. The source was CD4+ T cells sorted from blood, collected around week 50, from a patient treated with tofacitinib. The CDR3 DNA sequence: TGTGCCAGCAGTTCGCCGCTCCATGGCTACACCTTC. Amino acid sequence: CASSSPLHGYTF.